These 16 T cell receptor beta chains were all obtained from the same sample, sequenced in a study of T cells after yellow fever vaccination. TCRdb re-called the 5' RACE reads with MiXCR, one entry per CDR3 protein. Among hundreds of thousands of distinct CDR3 sequences listed, 8.1% were seen once. The starting material was PBMCs, obtained more than 40 days after the first yellow fever vaccination. These receptors all stem from a man younger than 35 who received the YFV17D yellow fever vaccine.

This clonotype was picked up many times. The genes are TRBV12-3 or TRBV12-4 and TRBJ1-1; D gene unclear. The ends were cut back, 3 bases at V and 6 bases at J, with 5 bases in the middle. The CDR3 runs 11 residues. CDR3: CASSFDAEAFF. The DNA for the CDR3 is TGTGCCAGCAGTTTCGATGCTGAAGCTTTCTTT.

This clonotype occurred a few times. V is TRBV5-6 and J is TRBJ2-7; a weak D match, TRBD1 (6 bases). V gave up 2 bases and J gave up 7 bases, with 7 bases separating them. The germline V gene encodes CDR1 SGHDT and CDR2 YYEEEE. This CDR3 spans 11 amino acids. The CDR3 sequence is CASSLQGEQYV. CDR3 in DNA: TGTGCCAGCAGCTTACAGGGAGAGCAGTACGTC.

At least ten counts were recorded for this clonotype. V usage is TRBV12-3 or TRBV12-4 and J usage is TRBJ2-7, with D tentatively TRBD2 (5 bases). This CDR3 contains 13 residues. Trimming removed 10 bases from V and 5 bases from J, with 18 bases in between. The CDR3 reads CAISRTSKNEQYF. CDR3 in DNA: TGTGCCATCTCAAGGACTTCGAAAAACGAGCAGTACTTC.

This chain joins TRBV9 and TRBJ2-5; 7 bases match TRBD1. CDR3 length: 16 residues. Germline V CDR1 and CDR2: SGDLS, YYNGEE. The ends lost 0 bases at V and 2 bases at J; junction bases unmatched: 7. This CDR3 reads CASSVEVGQLQETQYF. CDR3 nucleotide sequence: TGTGCCAGCAGCGTAGAGGTGGGACAGCTACAAGAGACCCAGTACTTC.

The chain couples TRBV4-3 to TRBJ1-4; TRBD1 aligns across 7 bases. CDR3 length: 16 amino acids. Per the germline V gene, CDR1 is LGHNA and CDR2 is YSLEER. With 6 bases clipped from V and 2 bases from J, the junction kept 9 bases outside the gene matches. CDR3 sequence: CASSRDRRGTNEKLFF. In nucleotides, the CDR3 is TGCGCCAGCAGTAGGGACAGAAGAGGCACTAATGAAAAACTGTTTTTT.

This clonotype was detected a few times. The chain is built from TRBV19 and TRBJ2-1; possible D gene TRBD1, 6 bases. The CDR3 is made up of 16 amino acids. Germline V gene sequence: CDR1 LNHDA, CDR2 SQIVND (reference sequence). The V gene lost 8 bases and the J gene lost 8 bases, with 25 bases spanning the gap. The CDR3 DNA is TGTGCCAGTGCCCATCGGGACACCCCAAGGTCGGATGAGCAGTTCTTC. It codes for CASAHRDTPRSDEQFF.

The sample holds a few counts of this clonotype. The chain links TRBV25-1 to TRBJ2-2; no definite D call. The CDR3 contains 14 residues. V was pared by 3 bases and J by 6 bases, with 11 bases between. Germline-derived CDR1 and CDR2 are MGHDK and SYGVNS. The CDR3 loop reads CASSEAAAPGELFF. The CDR3, as DNA: TGTGCCAGCAGTGAGGCGGCGGCTCCCGGGGAGCTGTTTTTT.

The chain is built from TRBV5-1 and TRBJ1-4; D not certain. The CDR3 covers 14 residues. Germline V gene lookup returns CDR1 SGHRS and CDR2 YFSETQ. The ends were cut back, 4 bases at V and 8 bases at J, with 15 bases in the middle. In DNA, the CDR3 is TGCGCCAGCAGCCTTGGCGGGCCCGAAGAAAAACTGTTTTTT. The encoded protein is CASSLGGPEEKLFF.

This clonotype was found a few times. This chain uses TRBV6-6 with TRBJ1-2; D perhaps matches TRBD1 (6 bases). The CDR3 is 13 amino acids. Trimming took off 11 bases at V and 4 bases at J, with 17 bases between the two ends. Germline CDR1 MNHNY, CDR2 SVGAGI (reference sequence). The CDR3 spells CAGEQGQGYGYTF. In DNA form, the CDR3 reads TGTGCCGGGGAACAGGGACAAGGCTATGGCTACACCTTC.

This clonotype was counted only a few times. The chain recombines TRBV7-6 with TRBJ2-1, with TRBD1 as a possible D gene (5 bases). Germline-derived CDR1 and CDR2 are SGHVS and FNYEAQ. The CDR3 has 13 amino acids. V lost 1 base to trimming and J lost 8 bases, with 9 bases between them. This CDR3 is CASSLVVRDEQFF. The CDR3 DNA reads TGTGCCAGCAGCTTAGTCGTCAGGGATGAGCAGTTCTTC.

This clonotype was observed a handful of times. The chain recombines TRBV5-1 with TRBJ2-1; D is unclear. Germline V CDR1 and CDR2: SGHRS, YFSETQ. The CDR3 sequence is 14 residues long. V lost 8 bases and J 5 bases, leaving 17 bases between the germline ends. The CDR3 DNA reads TGCGCCAGTGCGCCGTTGGCGCCTAACAATGAGCAGTTCTTC. Its protein is CASAPLAPNNEQFF.

This clonotype was seen only a few times. V usage is TRBV28 and J usage is TRBJ2-5; D call uncertain. V was clipped by 5 bases and J by 2 bases, with 15 bases between them. This CDR3 comprises 15 residues. Germline CDR1 MDHEN, CDR2 SYDVKM. The DNA of the CDR3 is TGTGCCAGCAGTGCCAAACAGAATGTACAAGAGACCCAGTACTTC. This codes for CASSAKQNVQETQYF.

The chain employs TRBV18 and TRBJ2-3, with D possibly TRBD1 on 5 matching bases. V dropped 3 bases and J dropped 6 bases, with 10 bases sitting between them. CDR1 and CDR2 from the germline V gene are KGHSH and LQKENI. The length of the CDR3 is 13 residues. CDR3 residues: CASSPGHVDTQYF. For the CDR3, the DNA is TGTGCCAGCTCACCCGGACATGTCGATACGCAGTATTTT.

The chain joins TRBV7-8 to TRBJ1-2; D is perhaps TRBD1 (5 bases). This CDR3 has 13 amino acids. Germline V gene lookup returns CDR1 SGHVS and CDR2 FQNEAQ. V lost 5 bases and J 5 bases, leaving 12 bases between the germline ends. The CDR3 reads CASSQSRVYGYTF. The CDR3 region has the DNA TGTGCCAGCAGCCAGAGCAGGGTGTATGGCTACACCTTC. The full variable domain, its missing parts supplied by reference TRBV7-8 and TRBJ1-2, is GAGVSQSPRYKVAKRGQDVALRCDPISGHVSLFWYQQALGQGPEFLTYFQNEAQLDKSGLPSDRFFAERPEGSVSTLKIQRTQQEDSAVYLCASSQSRVYGYTFGSGTRLTVV.

This clonotype turned up a few times. This rearrangement joins TRBV10-3 to TRBJ2-7; a weak D match, TRBD2 (5 bases). This CDR3 has 14 amino acids. The V and J ends lost 6 bases and 0 bases respectively, with 12 bases between them. Germline loops: CDR1 ENHRY, CDR2 SYGVKD. The CDR3, as DNA: TGTGCCATCAGAGCCCTAACTAGCTCCTACGAGCAGTACTTC. As protein: CAIRALTSSYEQYF.

This clonotype was counted only a few times. This chain joins TRBV7-9 and TRBJ1-6, with D possibly TRBD1 on 6 matching bases. Trimming took 5 bases from V and 4 from J, leaving 15 bases between them. The CDR3 is 16 residues long. CDR1 is SEHNR, CDR2 FQNEAQ, per germline (reference sequence). Written as DNA, the CDR3 is TGTGCCAGCAGCCTAAGCGGGGGACATTATAATTCACCCCTCCACTTT. Its protein is CASSLSGGHYNSPLHF.